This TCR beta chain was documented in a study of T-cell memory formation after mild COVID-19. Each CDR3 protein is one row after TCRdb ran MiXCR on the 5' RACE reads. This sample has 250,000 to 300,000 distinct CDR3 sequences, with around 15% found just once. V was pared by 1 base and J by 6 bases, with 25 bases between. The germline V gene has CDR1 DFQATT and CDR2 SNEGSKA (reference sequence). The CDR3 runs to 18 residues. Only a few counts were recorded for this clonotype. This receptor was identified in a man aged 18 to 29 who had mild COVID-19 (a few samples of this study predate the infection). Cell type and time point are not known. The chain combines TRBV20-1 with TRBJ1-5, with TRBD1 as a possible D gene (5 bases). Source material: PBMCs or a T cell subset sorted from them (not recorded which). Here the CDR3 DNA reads TGCAGTGCTAGAGCTTACCCTCTTTATCTCAGGGTAGGTCAGCCCCAGCATTTT. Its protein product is CSARAYPLYLRVGQPQHF.